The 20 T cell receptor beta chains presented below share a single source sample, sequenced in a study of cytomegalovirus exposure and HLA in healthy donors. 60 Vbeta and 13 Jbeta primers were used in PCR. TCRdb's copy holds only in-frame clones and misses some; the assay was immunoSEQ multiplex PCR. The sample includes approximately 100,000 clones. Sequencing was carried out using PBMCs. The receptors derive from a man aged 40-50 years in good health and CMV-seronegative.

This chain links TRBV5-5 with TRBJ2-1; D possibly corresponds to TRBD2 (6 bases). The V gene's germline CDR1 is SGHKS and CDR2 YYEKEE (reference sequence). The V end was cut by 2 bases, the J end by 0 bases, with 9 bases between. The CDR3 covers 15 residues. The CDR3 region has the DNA TGTGCCAGCAGCTTCGTCGGGAGCTCCTACAATGAGCAGTTCTTC. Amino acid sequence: CASSFVGSSYNEQFF.

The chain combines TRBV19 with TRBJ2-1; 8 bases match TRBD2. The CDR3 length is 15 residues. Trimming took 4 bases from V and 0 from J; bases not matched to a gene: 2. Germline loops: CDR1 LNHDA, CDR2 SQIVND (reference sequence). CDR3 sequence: CASSSSGSSYNEQFF. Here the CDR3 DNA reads TGTGCCAGTAGTAGCAGCGGGAGCTCCTACAATGAGCAGTTCTTC.

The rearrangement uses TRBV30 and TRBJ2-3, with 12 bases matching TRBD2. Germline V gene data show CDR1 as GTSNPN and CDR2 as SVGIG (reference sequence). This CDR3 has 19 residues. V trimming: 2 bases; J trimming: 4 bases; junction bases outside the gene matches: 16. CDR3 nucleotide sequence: TGTGCCTGGAGTCCCCGTTGGGTTAGAACTAGCGGGAGGTCAGATACGCAGTATTTT. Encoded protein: CAWSPRWVRTSGRSDTQYF. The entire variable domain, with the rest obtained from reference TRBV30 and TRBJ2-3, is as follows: SQTIHQWPATLVQPVGSPLSLECTVEGTSNPNLYWYRQAAGRGLQLLFYSVGIGQISSEVPQNLSASRPQDRQFILSSKKLLLSDSGFYLCAWSPRWVRTSGRSDTQYFGPGTRLTVL.

The CDR3 coding sequence is TGCGCCAGCAGCTTGGCCGGGGGTAATGAGCAGTTCTTC. Translation gives CASSLAGGNEQFF. V usage is TRBV5-1 and J usage is TRBJ2-1; TRBD2 is a possible D gene (6 bases). CDR3 size: 13 residues. Trimming cost V 0 bases and J 7 bases, with 8 bases left between them. In germline, CDR1 is SGHRS, CDR2 YFSETQ.

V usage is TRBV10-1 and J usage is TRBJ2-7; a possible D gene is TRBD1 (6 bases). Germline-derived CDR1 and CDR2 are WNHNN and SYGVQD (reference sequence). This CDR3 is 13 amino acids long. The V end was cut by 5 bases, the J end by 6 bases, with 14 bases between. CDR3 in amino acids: CASSLAGAGEQYF. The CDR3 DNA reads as TGCGCCAGCAGTTTAGCAGGGGCAGGCGAGCAGTACTTC.

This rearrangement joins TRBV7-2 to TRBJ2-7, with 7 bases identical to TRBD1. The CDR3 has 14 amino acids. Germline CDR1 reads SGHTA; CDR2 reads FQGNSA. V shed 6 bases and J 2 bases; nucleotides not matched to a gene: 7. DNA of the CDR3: TGTGCCAGCAGAGAGACCGGGACAGCCTACGAGCAGTACTTC. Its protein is CASRETGTAYEQYF.

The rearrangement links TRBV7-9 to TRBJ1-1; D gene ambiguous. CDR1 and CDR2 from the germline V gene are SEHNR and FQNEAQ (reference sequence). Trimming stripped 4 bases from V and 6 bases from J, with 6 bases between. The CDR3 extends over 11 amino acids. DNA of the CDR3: TGTGCCAGCAGCTATAGTCCTGAAGCTTTCTTT. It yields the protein CASSYSPEAFF.

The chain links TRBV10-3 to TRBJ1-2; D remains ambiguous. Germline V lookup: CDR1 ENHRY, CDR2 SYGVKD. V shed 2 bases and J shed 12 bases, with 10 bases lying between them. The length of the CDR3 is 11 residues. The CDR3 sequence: CAISETRWHTF. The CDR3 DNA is TGTGCCATCAGTGAGACAAGATGGCACACCTTC.

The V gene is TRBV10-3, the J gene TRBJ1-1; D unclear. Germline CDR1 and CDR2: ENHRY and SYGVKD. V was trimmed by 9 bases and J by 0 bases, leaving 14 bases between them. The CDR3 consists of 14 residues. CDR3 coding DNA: TGTGCCATAACCCGCGGGGATTTGAACACTGAAGCTTTCTTT. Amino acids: CAITRGDLNTEAFF.

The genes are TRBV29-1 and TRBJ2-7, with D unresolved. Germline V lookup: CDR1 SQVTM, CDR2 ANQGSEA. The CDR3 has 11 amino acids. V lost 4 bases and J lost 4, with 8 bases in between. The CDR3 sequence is CSVVADYEQYF. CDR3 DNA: TGCAGCGTTGTGGCAGATTACGAGCAGTACTTC.

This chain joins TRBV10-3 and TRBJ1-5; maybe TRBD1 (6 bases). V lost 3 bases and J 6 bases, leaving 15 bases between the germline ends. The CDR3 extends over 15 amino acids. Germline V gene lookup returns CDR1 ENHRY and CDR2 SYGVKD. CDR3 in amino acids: CAISESGQGSQPQHF. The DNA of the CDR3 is TGTGCCATCAGTGAAAGTGGGCAGGGGAGTCAGCCCCAGCATTTT.

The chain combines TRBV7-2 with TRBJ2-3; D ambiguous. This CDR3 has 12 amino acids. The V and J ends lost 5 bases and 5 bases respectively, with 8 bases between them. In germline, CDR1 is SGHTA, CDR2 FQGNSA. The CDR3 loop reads CASSRYIDTQYF. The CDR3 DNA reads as TGTGCCAGCAGCCGATACATAGATACGCAGTATTTT.

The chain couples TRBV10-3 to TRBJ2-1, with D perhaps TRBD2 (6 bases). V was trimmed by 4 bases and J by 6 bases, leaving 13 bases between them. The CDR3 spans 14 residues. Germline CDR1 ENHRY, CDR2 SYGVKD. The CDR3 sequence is CAISGGGAPNEQFF. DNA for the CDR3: TGTGCCATCAGTGGGGGCGGGGCCCCCAATGAGCAGTTCTTC.

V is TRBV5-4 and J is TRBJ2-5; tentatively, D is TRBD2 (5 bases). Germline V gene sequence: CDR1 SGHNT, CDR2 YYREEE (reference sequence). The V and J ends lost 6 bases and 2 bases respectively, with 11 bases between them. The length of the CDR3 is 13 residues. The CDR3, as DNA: TGTGCCAGCAAGACTCCGGGACAAGAGACCCAGTACTTC. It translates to CASKTPGQETQYF.

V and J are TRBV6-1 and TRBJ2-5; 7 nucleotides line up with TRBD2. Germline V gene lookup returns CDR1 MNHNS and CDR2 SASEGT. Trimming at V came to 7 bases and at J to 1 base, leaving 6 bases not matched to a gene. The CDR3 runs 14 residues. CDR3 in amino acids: CASTSSGTQETQYF. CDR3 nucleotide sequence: TGTGCCAGCACTTCTAGCGGAACCCAAGAGACCCAGTACTTC.

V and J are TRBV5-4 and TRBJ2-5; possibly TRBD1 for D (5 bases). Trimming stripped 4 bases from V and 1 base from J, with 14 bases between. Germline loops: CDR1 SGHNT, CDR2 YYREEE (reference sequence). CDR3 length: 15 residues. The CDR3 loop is CASSRGANSQETQYF. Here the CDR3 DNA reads TGTGCCAGCAGCCGTGGGGCGAACTCCCAAGAGACCCAGTACTTC.

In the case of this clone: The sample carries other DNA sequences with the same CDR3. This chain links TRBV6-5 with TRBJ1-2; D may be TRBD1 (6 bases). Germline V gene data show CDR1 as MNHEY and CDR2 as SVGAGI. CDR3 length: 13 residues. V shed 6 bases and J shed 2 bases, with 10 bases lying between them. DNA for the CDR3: TGTGCCAGCAGGACAGGTACCAACTATGGCTACACCTTC. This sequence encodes CASRTGTNYGYTF.

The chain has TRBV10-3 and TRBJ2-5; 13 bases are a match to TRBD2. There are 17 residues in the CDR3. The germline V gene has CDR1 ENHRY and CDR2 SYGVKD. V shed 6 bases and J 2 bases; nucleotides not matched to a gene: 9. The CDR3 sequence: CAISPGGTSGDQETQYF. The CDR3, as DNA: TGTGCCATCAGCCCTGGGGGGACTAGCGGGGATCAAGAGACCCAGTACTTC.

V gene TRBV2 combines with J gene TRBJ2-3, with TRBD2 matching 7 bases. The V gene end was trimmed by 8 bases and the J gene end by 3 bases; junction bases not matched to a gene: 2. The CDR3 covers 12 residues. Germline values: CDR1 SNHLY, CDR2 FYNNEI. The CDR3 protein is CASPGGTDTQYF. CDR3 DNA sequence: TGTGCCAGCCCCGGGGGGACAGATACGCAGTATTTT.

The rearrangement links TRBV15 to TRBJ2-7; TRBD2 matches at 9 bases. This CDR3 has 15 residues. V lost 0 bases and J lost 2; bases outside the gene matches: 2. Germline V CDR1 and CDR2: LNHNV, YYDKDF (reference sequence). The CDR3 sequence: CATSRDLAGAYEQYF. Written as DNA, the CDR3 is TGTGCCACCAGCAGAGATTTAGCGGGGGCCTACGAGCAGTACTTC.